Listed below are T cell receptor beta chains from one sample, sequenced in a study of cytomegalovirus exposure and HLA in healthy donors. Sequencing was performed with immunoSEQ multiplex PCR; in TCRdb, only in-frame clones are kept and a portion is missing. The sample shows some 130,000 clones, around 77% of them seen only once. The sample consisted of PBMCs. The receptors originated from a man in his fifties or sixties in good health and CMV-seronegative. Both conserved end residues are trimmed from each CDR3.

CDR3 protein: ASSDLQQGNTGELF; V gene: TRBV5-6; J gene: TRBJ2-2
CDR3 protein: ASSLGGSVTGELF; V gene: TRBV28; J gene: TRBJ2-2
CDR3 protein: AISELAGVTGELF; V gene: TRBV10-3; J gene: TRBJ2-2
CDR3 protein: ASTASGREGYEQY; V gene: TRBV19; J gene: TRBJ2-7
CDR3 protein: ASSQTSEGANYGYT; V gene: TRBV18; J gene: TRBJ1-2
CDR3 protein: ASSYRARVADGYT; V gene: TRBV6-6; J gene: TRBJ1-2
CDR3 protein: ASSEAPYSTSGRRSTQY; V gene: TRBV2; J gene: TRBJ2-3
CDR3 protein: ASSSAGAEAAYEQY; V gene: TRBV27; J gene: TRBJ2-7
CDR3 protein: AWSRGSSGNTEAF; V gene: TRBV30; J gene: TRBJ1-1
CDR3 protein: ASSIAQDTSTDTQY; V gene: TRBV19; J gene: TRBJ2-3
CDR3 protein: SVDGRTEGVLETQY; V gene: TRBV29-1; J gene: TRBJ2-5
CDR3 protein: ASSSTPAGGRYNEQF; V gene: TRBV19; J gene: TRBJ2-1
CDR3 protein: ASSGQVGETQY; V gene: TRBV19; J gene: TRBJ2-5
CDR3 protein: ASSLGGLAGGPFLRQY; V gene: TRBV5-4; J gene: TRBJ2-3
CDR3 protein: ASSIGLRGNTEAF; V gene: TRBV19; J gene: TRBJ1-1
CDR3 protein: SVPRREGRGRETQY; V gene: TRBV29-1; J gene: TRBJ2-5
CDR3 protein: TSSQGTSGSIYEQY; V gene: TRBV1; J gene: TRBJ2-7
CDR3 protein: ASREDSTYGYT; V gene: TRBV28; J gene: TRBJ1-2
CDR3 protein: SARQGGQETQY; V gene: TRBV29-1; J gene: TRBJ2-5
CDR3 protein: ASSQDRGQGSTDTQY; V gene: TRBV4-1; J gene: TRBJ2-3
CDR3 protein: ASSPRLAGGIYEQY; V gene: TRBV21-1; J gene: TRBJ2-7
CDR3 protein: SATGEAEAF; V gene: TRBV20-1; J gene: TRBJ1-1
CDR3 protein: ASSPPGGANTEAF; V gene: TRBV11-2; J gene: TRBJ1-1
CDR3 protein: ASSEGWEGGYEQY; V gene: TRBV10-2; J gene: TRBJ2-7
CDR3 protein: ASSPLSGRVIEQF; V gene: TRBV7-2; J gene: TRBJ2-1
CDR3 protein: ASSALRYEQY; V gene: TRBV6-1; J gene: TRBJ2-7
CDR3 protein: ASSLGFPSTDTQY; V gene: TRBV11-2; J gene: TRBJ2-3
CDR3 protein: ASRDRVGNSPLH; V gene: TRBV6-5; J gene: TRBJ1-6
CDR3 protein: ASSPGQYSYEQY; V gene: TRBV18; J gene: TRBJ2-7
CDR3 protein: ASRSSGTGGNTGELF; V gene: TRBV28; J gene: TRBJ2-2
CDR3 protein: ASSMTSGSSYEQY; V gene: TRBV5-4; J gene: TRBJ2-7
CDR3 protein: ASSLDTQY; V gene: TRBV7-9; J gene: TRBJ2-3
CDR3 protein: ASSESAGVGGETQY; V gene: TRBV2; J gene: TRBJ2-5
CDR3 protein: ASSPSGGGHEQY; V gene: TRBV18; J gene: TRBJ2-7
CDR3 protein: ASSFFAAGDTEAF; V gene: TRBV5-6; J gene: TRBJ1-1
CDR3 protein: ASSPSYRGRRYEQY; V gene: TRBV18; J gene: TRBJ2-7
CDR3 protein: ASSPRQGTNYGYT; V gene: TRBV7-9; J gene: TRBJ1-2
CDR3 protein: ASRGLTSGNHEQY; V gene: TRBV6-5; J gene: TRBJ2-7
CDR3 protein: ASSPRVWGAQY; V gene: TRBV27; J gene: TRBJ2-3
CDR3 protein: ASSDWRASRGDTQY; V gene: TRBV2; J gene: TRBJ2-3
CDR3 protein: ASSLGGTGDMNTEAF; V gene: TRBV5-1; J gene: TRBJ1-1
CDR3 protein: ASSRRLAGPTDTQY; V gene: TRBV11-1; J gene: TRBJ2-3
CDR3 protein: ASSSGQGDYGYT; V gene: TRBV6-5; J gene: TRBJ1-2
CDR3 protein: ASSRLRLAGGVGYNEQF; V gene: TRBV19; J gene: TRBJ2-1
CDR3 protein: ASILGGNEQF; V gene: TRBV6-1; J gene: TRBJ2-1
CDR3 protein: AWSVRTGRSGNTIY; V gene: TRBV30; J gene: TRBJ1-3
CDR3 protein: ASSQGLAGVYEQY; V gene: TRBV14; J gene: TRBJ2-7
CDR3 protein: ASSPGRQGFTGELF; V gene: TRBV18; J gene: TRBJ2-2